The next 23 T cell receptor beta chains were all read from a single sample in a study of memory CD4+ T cells and cytomegalovirus serostatus. Profiled with immunoSEQ multiplex PCR; TCRdb holds only in-frame clones, not every one. The table records 80,000 or so clones, approximately 78% of them present only once. The sort gate was single viable CD3+CD4+CD8-CD45RO+ cells for memory CD4+ T cells. The sample consisted of memory CD4+ T cells from blood. The source of these receptors is an adult in good health and CMV-seropositive.

This chain connects TRBV25-1 to TRBJ1-3; D is unclear. This CDR3 contains 16 residues. Germline V gene data show CDR1 as MGHDK and CDR2 as SYGVNS. V was clipped by 4 bases and J by 3 bases, with 16 bases between them. CDR3 bases: TGTGCCAGCAGTGTCGAAAGGACCCCATTTGGAAACACCATATATTTT. Its translation: CASSVERTPFGNTIYF.

This chain links TRBV6-1 with TRBJ1-4, with a weak D call TRBD1 (5 bases). This CDR3 contains 15 residues. Germline V gene data show CDR1 as MNHNS and CDR2 as SASEGT. Deletions cut 8 bases from V and 0 bases from J, with 13 bases between. The CDR3 protein is CASQGRRATNEKLFF. DNA of the CDR3: TGTGCCAGCCAGGGACGCCGGGCAACTAATGAAAAACTGTTTTTT.

The chain has TRBV5-1 and TRBJ1-2; D gene uncertain. CDR3 size: 15 residues. Between the trimmed V and J ends, which lost 4 bases and 2 bases, there was a span of 15 bases. Germline assignment: CDR1 SGHRS and CDR2 YFSETQ. The CDR3: CASSPGFRSNYGYTF. As DNA, the CDR3 is TGCGCCAGCAGCCCAGGCTTCCGATCGAACTATGGCTACACCTTC.

The rearrangement uses TRBV29-1 and TRBJ2-3; D is ambiguous. Germline V gives CDR1 SQVTM, CDR2 ANQGSEA. Trimming shortened V by 6 bases and J by 0 bases, and 10 bases separated the two germline ends. The CDR3 totals 13 residues. The CDR3 spells CSVQDPSTDTQYF. CDR3 sequence (DNA): TGCAGCGTACAAGACCCGAGCACAGATACGCAGTATTTT.

The genes are TRBV25-1 and TRBJ1-1, with D maybe TRBD1 (5 bases). V was shortened by 5 bases and J by 4 bases, with 17 bases between the two germline ends. CDR3 length: 15 residues. Germline V lookup: CDR1 MGHDK, CDR2 SYGVNS. The CDR3 DNA reads as TGTGCCAGCAGTAGGCGAGGGGTTGACGGCACTGAAGCTTTCTTT. Its translation: CASSRRGVDGTEAFF.

This clone was detected a few times. The chain recombines TRBV2 with TRBJ1-4, with a possible D match to TRBD1 (6 bases). The CDR3 contains 13 residues. The V and J ends lost 6 bases and 8 bases respectively, with 13 bases between them. CDR1 is SNHLY and CDR2 is FYNNEI in the germline V gene. The CDR3 bases are TGTGCCAGCAGGAACACAGGGAGGGAAAAACTGTTTTTT. Amino acids: CASRNTGREKLFF.

Of note for this clone: This CDR3 is also generated by other DNA sequences in the sample. The chain couples TRBV5-1 to TRBJ2-3; perhaps TRBD2 as D (5 bases). This CDR3 region has 15 residues. CDR1 SGHRS and CDR2 YFSETQ come from the germline V gene. V lost 0 bases to trimming and J lost 4 bases, with 12 bases between them. CDR3 region: CASSLEGLAPDTQYF. DNA for the CDR3: TGCGCCAGCAGCTTGGAGGGTCTAGCCCCAGATACGCAGTATTTT.

V is TRBV5-8 and J is TRBJ2-7; D may be TRBD2 (6 bases). Trimming stripped 3 bases from V and 7 bases from J, with 17 bases between. CDR3 length equals 14 residues. CDR1 is SGHTS and CDR2 is YDEGEE in the germline V gene. Written as DNA, the CDR3 is TGTGCCAGCAGCTCCGACATGTACGCGGGGGAGCAGTACTTC. Its protein is CASSSDMYAGEQYF.

The V and J genes are TRBV7-2 and TRBJ1-2; D is uncertain. The length of the CDR3 is 12 residues. The V gene's germline CDR1 is SGHTA and CDR2 FQGNSA. V lost 5 bases and J lost 5, with 9 bases in between. CDR3 in amino acids: CASSPGRYGYTF. For the CDR3, the DNA is TGTGCCAGCAGCCCCGGGAGATATGGCTACACCTTC.

The gene calls are TRBV5-4 and TRBJ2-3, with 9 bases that match TRBD2. The CDR3 covers 16 residues. Trimming took 2 bases from V and 7 from J; bases not matched to a gene: 11. Germline-derived CDR1 and CDR2 are SGHNT and YYREEE (reference sequence). This CDR3 reads CASSFWDSGRGNTQYF. The CDR3 DNA is TGTGCCAGCAGCTTTTGGGATAGCGGGAGAGGCAATACGCAGTATTTT.

V usage is TRBV6-5 and J usage is TRBJ1-2; 8 positions match TRBD1. The junction had 9 bases not matched to a gene; V was cut back by 11 bases and J by 4 bases. From germline, CDR1 is MNHEY and CDR2 SVGAGI. The CDR3 consists of 13 residues. The CDR3 reads CALKDRAGYGYTF. The CDR3 DNA is TGTGCCTTAAAGGACAGGGCGGGCTATGGCTACACCTTC.

The V gene is TRBV29-1, the J gene TRBJ1-3, with 8 bases lining up with TRBD1. Germline-derived CDR1 and CDR2 are SQVTM and ANQGSEA. This CDR3 comprises 14 residues. Trimming cost V 7 bases and J 2 bases; bases outside gene matches: 7. The CDR3 DNA follows: TGCAGCGCCACCTTGACAGGGGCTGGAAACACCATATATTTT. Translated: CSATLTGAGNTIYF.

The rearrangement uses TRBV20-1 and TRBJ2-4; D may be TRBD1 or TRBD2 (5 bases each). The CDR3 spans 11 residues. The germline CDR1 and CDR2 sequences are DFQATT and SNEGSKA (reference sequence). The ends were cut back, 4 bases at V and 11 bases at J, with 12 bases in the middle. The DNA for the CDR3 is TGCAGTGCTATGCATGGGACCGTTCAGTACTTC. It yields the protein CSAMHGTVQYF.

The V call is TRBV11-2, the J call TRBJ1-1; D is unclear. This CDR3 spans 17 amino acids. Trimming took 2 bases from V and 5 from J, leaving 21 bases between them. CDR1 SGHAT and CDR2 FQNNGV come from the germline V gene. CDR3 region: CASSLFSGQLIDTEAFF. The CDR3 region has the DNA TGTGCCAGCAGCTTATTCTCGGGCCAACTAATTGATACTGAAGCTTTCTTT.

This clone came up a few times. The chain employs TRBV10-2 and TRBJ2-7, with 8 bases identical to TRBD2. The CDR3 spans 15 residues. The J segment lost 0 bases and the V segment lost 6 bases, leaving 7 bases of the junction unmatched. In germline, CDR1 is WSHSY, CDR2 SAAADI. CDR3 DNA: TGCGCCAGCAGAGACACTAGCGGCGCCTCCTACGAGCAGTACTTC. Translating gives CASRDTSGASYEQYF.

This chain joins TRBV18 and TRBJ1-1; 7 bases are a match to TRBD1. In germline, CDR1 is KGHSH, CDR2 LQKENI. CDR3 size: 14 residues. V was clipped by 8 bases and J by 5 bases; unmatched bases: 11. The CDR3 DNA is TGTGCCAGCGCTACGTCAGGGGGGGTGACTGAAGCTTTCTTT. This gives the protein CASATSGGVTEAFF.

The gene calls are TRBV4-1 and TRBJ2-2; TRBD2 aligns across 8 bases. Germline V lookup: CDR1 MGHRA, CDR2 YSYEKL. With 1 base clipped from V and 6 bases from J, the junction kept 4 bases outside the gene matches. The CDR3 is 15 residues long. In nucleotides, the CDR3 is TGCGCCAGCAGCCAAGGGCGGGGGGAGTCCGGGGAGCTGTTTTTT. Protein: CASSQGRGESGELFF.

The chain combines TRBV5-1 with TRBJ2-2; the D gene is possibly TRBD2 (5 bases). The germline V and J ends were trimmed by 0 bases and 2 bases, with 11 bases remaining between them. This CDR3 contains 16 residues. Germline lookup yields CDR1 SGHRS and CDR2 YFSETQ. In DNA form, the CDR3 reads TGCGCCAGCAGCTTGGGGACTGGGTTTAACACCGGGGAGCTGTTTTTT. This gives the protein CASSLGTGFNTGELFF.

V is TRBV19 and J is TRBJ2-3; D perhaps matches TRBD2 (5 bases). The CDR3 runs to 15 residues. Per germline, CDR1 LNHDA and CDR2 SQIVND (reference sequence). V dropped 5 bases and J dropped 5 bases, with 17 bases sitting between them. For the CDR3, the DNA is TGTGCCAGTAGTCCCCAGCGGCAAGGAGTAGATACGCAGTATTTT. This sequence encodes CASSPQRQGVDTQYF.

The table lists this clone with a count of one. The rearrangement joins TRBV7-2 to TRBJ1-2, with D hard to call. This CDR3 is 12 amino acids long. Germline assignment: CDR1 SGHTA and CDR2 FQGNSA. Trimming took 5 bases from V and 4 from J, leaving 8 bases between them. The CDR3 region has the DNA TGTGCCAGCAGCCCCAGCCCCTATGGCTACACCTTC. Protein product: CASSPSPYGYTF.

This chain links TRBV15 with TRBJ1-2; D remains unclear. Per the germline V gene, CDR1 is LNHNV and CDR2 is YYDKDF (reference sequence). V gave up 1 base and J gave up 5 bases, with 11 bases separating them. This CDR3 is 14 amino acids long. This CDR3 reads CATSRGYPPYGYTF. The DNA for the CDR3 is TGTGCCACCAGCAGAGGGTACCCCCCTTATGGCTACACCTTC. Drawing the rest from reference TRBV15 and TRBJ1-2, the complete variable domain is DAMVIQNPRYQVTQFGKPVTLSCSQTLNHNVMYWYQQKSSQAPKLLFHYYDKDFNNEADTPDNFQSRRPNTSFCFLDIRSPGLGDTAMYLCATSRGYPPYGYTFGSGTRLTVV.

This sequence joins TRBV10-1 and TRBJ2-2; D could derive from TRBD1 or TRBD2 (5 bases each). The V and J ends lost 5 bases and 3 bases respectively, with 13 bases between them. CDR3 length: 15 residues. Germline CDR1 and CDR2: WNHNN and SYGVQD (reference sequence). For the CDR3, the DNA is TGCGCCAGCAGTAAGGGACCGGCAGACACCGGGGAGCTGTTTTTT. Translated, it gives CASSKGPADTGELFF.

V usage is TRBV11-2 and J usage is TRBJ2-1; no firm D call. V lost 1 base and J 7 bases, leaving 8 bases between the germline ends. The CDR3 has 13 amino acids. Germline CDR1 and CDR2: SGHAT and FQNNGV. The CDR3 region is CASSLGAVNEQFF. The CDR3 nucleotides are TGTGCCAGCAGCTTAGGGGCGGTGAATGAGCAGTTCTTC.